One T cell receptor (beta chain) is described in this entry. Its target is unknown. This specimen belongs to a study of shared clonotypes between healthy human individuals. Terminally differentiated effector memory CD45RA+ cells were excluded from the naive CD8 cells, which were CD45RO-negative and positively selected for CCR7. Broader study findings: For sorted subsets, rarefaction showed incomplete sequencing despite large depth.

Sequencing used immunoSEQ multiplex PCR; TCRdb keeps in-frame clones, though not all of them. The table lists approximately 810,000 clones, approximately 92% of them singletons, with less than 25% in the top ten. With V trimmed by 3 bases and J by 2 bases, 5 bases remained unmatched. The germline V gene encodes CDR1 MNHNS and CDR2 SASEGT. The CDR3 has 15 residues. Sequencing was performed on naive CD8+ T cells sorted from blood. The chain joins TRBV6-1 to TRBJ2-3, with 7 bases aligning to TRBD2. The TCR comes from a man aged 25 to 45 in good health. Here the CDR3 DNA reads TGTGCCAGCAGTGATTTCGCGGGAGCCACAGATACGCAGTATTTT. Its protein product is CASSDFAGATDTQYF.